Sequencing of this T cell receptor beta chain was carried out in a study of blood T cell repertoires in COVID-19. Per the study methods: Amplification with reference gene primers provided the estimates of nucleated cell counts. The assay was immunoSEQ multiplex PCR, and TCRdb's table has in-frame clones only and misses some. The V and J calls and clone size were taken over from that table, and D and trimming were inferred from the DNA. This table has about 120,000 clones, around four fifths appearing once. The V gene's germline CDR1 is SGHNT and CDR2 YYREEE (reference sequence). This CDR3 has 14 residues. V shed 3 bases and J 4 bases; nucleotides not matched to a gene: 5. This clone came up once.

This rearrangement joins TRBV5-4 to TRBJ1-2; 8 positions agree with TRBD1. The receptor comes from a human donor in a cohort sampled during active COVID-19. Source material: peripheral blood. CDR3 nucleotides: TGTGCCAGCAGCTCCGGACAGGGAGGCTATGGCTACACCTTC. Protein: CASSSGQGGYGYTF.